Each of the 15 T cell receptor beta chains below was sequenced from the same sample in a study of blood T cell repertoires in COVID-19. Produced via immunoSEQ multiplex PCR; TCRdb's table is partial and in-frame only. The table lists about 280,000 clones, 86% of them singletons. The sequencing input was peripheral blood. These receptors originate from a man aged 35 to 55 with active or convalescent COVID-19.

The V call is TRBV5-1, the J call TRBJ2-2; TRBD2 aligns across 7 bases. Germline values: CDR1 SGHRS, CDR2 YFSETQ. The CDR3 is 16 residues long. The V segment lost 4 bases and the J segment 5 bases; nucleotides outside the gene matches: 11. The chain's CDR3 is CASSISGARVTGELFF. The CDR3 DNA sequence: TGCGCCAGCAGCATAAGCGGGGCCCGTGTAACCGGGGAGCTGTTTTTT.

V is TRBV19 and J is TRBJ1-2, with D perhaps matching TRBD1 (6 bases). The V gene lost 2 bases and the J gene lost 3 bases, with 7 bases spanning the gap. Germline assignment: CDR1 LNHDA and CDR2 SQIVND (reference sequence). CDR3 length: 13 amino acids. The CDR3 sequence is CASSITGYYGYTF. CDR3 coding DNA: TGTGCCAGTAGTATAACAGGGTACTATGGCTACACCTTC.

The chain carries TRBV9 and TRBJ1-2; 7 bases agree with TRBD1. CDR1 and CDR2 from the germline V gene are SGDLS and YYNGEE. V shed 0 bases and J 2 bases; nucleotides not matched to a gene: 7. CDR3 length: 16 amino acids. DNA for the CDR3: TGTGCCAGCAGCGTAGAAGGGACAGCCCTGAACTATGGCTACACCTTC. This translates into CASSVEGTALNYGYTF. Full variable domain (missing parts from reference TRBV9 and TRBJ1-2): DSGVTQTPKHLITATGQRVTLRCSPRSGDLSVYWYQQSLDQGLQFLIQYYNGEERAKGNILERFSAQQFPDLHSELNLSSLELGDSALYFCASSVEGTALNYGYTFGSGTRLTVV.

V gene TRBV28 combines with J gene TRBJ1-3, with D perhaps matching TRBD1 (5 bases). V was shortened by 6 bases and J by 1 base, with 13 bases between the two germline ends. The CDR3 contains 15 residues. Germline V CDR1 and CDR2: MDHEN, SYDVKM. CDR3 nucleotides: TGTGCCAGCAGGGGCTCAGGGACTTCTGGAAACACCATATATTTT. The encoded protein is CASRGSGTSGNTIYF.

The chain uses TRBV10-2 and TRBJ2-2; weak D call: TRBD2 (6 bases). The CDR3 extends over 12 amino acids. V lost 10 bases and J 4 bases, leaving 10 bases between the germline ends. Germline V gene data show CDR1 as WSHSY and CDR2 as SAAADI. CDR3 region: CATLATTGELFF. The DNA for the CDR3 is TGCGCCACCCTAGCGACCACCGGGGAGCTGTTTTTT.

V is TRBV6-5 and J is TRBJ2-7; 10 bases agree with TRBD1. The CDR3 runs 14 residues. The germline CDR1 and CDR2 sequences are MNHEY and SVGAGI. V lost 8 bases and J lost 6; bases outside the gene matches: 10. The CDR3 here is CASGRDRGAGEQYF. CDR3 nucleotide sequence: TGTGCCAGCGGTCGGGACAGGGGAGCGGGCGAGCAGTACTTC.

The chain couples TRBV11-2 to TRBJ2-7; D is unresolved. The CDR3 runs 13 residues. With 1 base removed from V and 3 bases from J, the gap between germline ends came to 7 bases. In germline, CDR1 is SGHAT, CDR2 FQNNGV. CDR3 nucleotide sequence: TGTGCCAGCAGCTTAGCAGATGTCTACGAGCAGTACTTC. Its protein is CASSLADVYEQYF.

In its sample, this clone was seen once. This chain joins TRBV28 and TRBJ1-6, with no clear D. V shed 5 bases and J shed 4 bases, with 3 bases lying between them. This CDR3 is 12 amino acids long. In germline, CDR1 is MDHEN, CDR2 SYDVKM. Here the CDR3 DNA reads TGTGCCAGCAGTCCGTATAATTCACCCCTCCACTTT. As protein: CASSPYNSPLHF.

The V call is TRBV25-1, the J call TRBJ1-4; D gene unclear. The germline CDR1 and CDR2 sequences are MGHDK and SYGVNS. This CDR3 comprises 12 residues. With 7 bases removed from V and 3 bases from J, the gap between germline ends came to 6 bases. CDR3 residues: CASKSPNEKLFF. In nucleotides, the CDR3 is TGTGCCAGCAAGAGTCCTAATGAAAAACTGTTTTTT.

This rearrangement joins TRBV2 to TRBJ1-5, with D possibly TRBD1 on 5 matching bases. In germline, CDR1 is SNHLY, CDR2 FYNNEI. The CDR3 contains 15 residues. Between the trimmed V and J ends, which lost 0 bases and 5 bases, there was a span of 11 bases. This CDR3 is CASSEAGGWDQPQHF. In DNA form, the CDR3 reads TGTGCCAGCAGTGAAGCGGGGGGGTGGGATCAGCCCCAGCATTTT.

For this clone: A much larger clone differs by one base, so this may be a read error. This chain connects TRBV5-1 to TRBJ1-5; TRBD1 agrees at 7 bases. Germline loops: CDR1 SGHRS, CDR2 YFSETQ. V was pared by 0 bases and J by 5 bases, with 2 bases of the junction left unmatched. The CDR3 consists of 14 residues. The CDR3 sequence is CASSLDTGDQPQHF. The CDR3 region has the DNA TGCGCCAGCAGCTTGGATACAGGGGATCAGCCCCAGCATTTT. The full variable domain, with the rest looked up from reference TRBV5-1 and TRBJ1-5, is KAGVTQTPRYLIKTRGQQVTLSCSPISGHRSVSWYQQTPGQGLQFLFEYFSETQRNKGNFPGRFSGRQFSNSRSEMNVSTLELGDSALYLCASSLDTGDQPQHFGDGTRLSIL.

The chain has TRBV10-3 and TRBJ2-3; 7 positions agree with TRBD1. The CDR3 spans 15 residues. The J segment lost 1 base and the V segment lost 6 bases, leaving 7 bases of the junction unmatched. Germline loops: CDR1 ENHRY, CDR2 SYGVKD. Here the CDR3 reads CAISPTGSGTDTQYF. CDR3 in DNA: TGTGCCATCAGCCCGACAGGGTCAGGCACAGATACGCAGTATTTT.

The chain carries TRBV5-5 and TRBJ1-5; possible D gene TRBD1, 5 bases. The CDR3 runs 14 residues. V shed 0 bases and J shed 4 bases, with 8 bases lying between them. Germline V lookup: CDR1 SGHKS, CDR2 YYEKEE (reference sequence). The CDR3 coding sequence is TGTGCCAGCAGCTTGGACAGGCGAAATCAGCCCCAGCATTTT. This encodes CASSLDRRNQPQHF.

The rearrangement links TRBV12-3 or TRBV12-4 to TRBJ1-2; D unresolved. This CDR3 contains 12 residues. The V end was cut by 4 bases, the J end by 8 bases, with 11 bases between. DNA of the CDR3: TGTGCCAGCAGTTACAACGTTTTGGGCTACACCTTC. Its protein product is CASSYNVLGYTF.

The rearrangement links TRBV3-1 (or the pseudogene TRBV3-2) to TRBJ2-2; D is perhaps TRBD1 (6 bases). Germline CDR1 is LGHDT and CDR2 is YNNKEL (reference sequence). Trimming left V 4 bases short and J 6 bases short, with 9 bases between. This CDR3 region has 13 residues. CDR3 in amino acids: CASSRQGPGELFF. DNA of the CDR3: TGTGCCAGCAGCCGCCAGGGGCCCGGGGAGCTGTTTTTT.